This TCR beta chain was captured in a study of identical twins. TCRdb called the 5' RACE reads again in MiXCR, with one record for every CDR3 protein. In the table there are 450,000 or so distinct CDR3 sequences, around 14% of which are singletons. Study-wide points: Cord blood's abundant beta clonotypes had fewer insertions, unlike memory repertoires.

V was shortened by 2 bases and J by 3 bases, with 8 bases between the two germline ends. The germline V gene has CDR1 SGHTA and CDR2 FQGNSA. The CDR3 totals 14 residues. This clonotype was seen at least ten times. Its matching antigen is unknown. The sample was also reused in another study, on yellow fever vaccine responses in identical twins.

The clonotype comes from a woman under 30 in good health. J is TRBJ2-1 and V is TRBV7-2; D gene uncertain. The sequenced material came from CD4+ T cells sorted from blood. CDR3 coding DNA: TGTGCCAGCAGCTTAAGAGTAATCTACAATGAGCAGTTCTTC. Its protein is CASSLRVIYNEQFF.